A selection of T cell receptor beta chains follows, all from one sample in a study of metastatic and nonmetastatic thyroid tumors. With MiXCR, TCRdb reprocessed the PCR reads. Seen here are fewer than 70,000 clones, 25% to 35% observed once, and the top ten hold roughly 15%. The specimen was blood. These receptor sequences come from a female donor with papillary thyroid cancer or a benign thyroid nodule (not recorded which). Some clones in this sample may be carry-over from other donors' samples. Each CDR3 is given with its conserved first and last residue. Fields, in order: V gene, J gene, D gene, clone size, CDR3 DNA, CDR3 protein. A D gene is named only where the DNA matches it firmly. Some rows mark clone size as missing; the rest say once, few, many or name a class of expanded clone.

V: TRBV28
J: TRBJ2-2
D: -
size: few
DNA: TGTGCCAGCATCGGTCAGGGACGCACCGGGGAGCTGTTTTTT
CDR3: CASIGQGRTGELFF

V: TRBV27
J: TRBJ2-3
D: TRBD2
size: medium-sized
DNA: TGTGCCAGCAGACTTACCCTCGGACTAGCGGGAGACTATACGCAGTATTTT
CDR3: CASRLTLGLAGDYTQYF

V: TRBV6-5
J: TRBJ2-1
D: TRBD2
size: -
DNA: TGTGCCAGCAGTTACGCGGGACTAGCGGGGGACAATGAGCAGTTCTTC
CDR3: CASSYAGLAGDNEQFF

V: TRBV6-1
J: TRBJ1-3
D: -
size: -
DNA: TGCGCCGGGGCAGGTGGAAACACCATATATTTT
CDR3: CAGAGGNTIYF

V: TRBV24-1
J: TRBJ1-5
D: -
size: -
DNA: TGTGCCACCAGTGATTTCAGCGCCAATCAGCCCCAGCATTTT
CDR3: CATSDFSANQPQHF

V: TRBV12-3/TRBV12-4
J: TRBJ1-6
D: TRBD1
size: few
DNA: TGTGCCAGCAGTTCGAAGGACAGGGGGTTGTCACCCCTCCACTTT
CDR3: CASSSKDRGLSPLHF

V: TRBV12-1
J: TRBJ2-5
D: -
size: -
DNA: -
CDR3: CASSFACGTGETQYF

V: TRBV6-1
J: TRBJ2-7
D: -
size: -
DNA: TGTGCCAGAGGAAAGGTCGCGAGATCCTACGAGCAGTACTTC
CDR3: CARGKVARSYEQYF

V: TRBV24-1
J: TRBJ2-7
D: TRBD2
size: few
DNA: TGTGCCACCAGTGAAACCCGTAGCGGGAAGTACTACGAGCAGTACTTC
CDR3: CATSETRSGKYYEQYF

V: TRBV10-2
J: TRBJ2-7
D: -
size: few
DNA: TGCGCCAGCAGTGAGTCGTTTTTAGCAGGGAGAAATTTC
CDR3: CASSESFLAGRNF

V: TRBV14
J: TRBJ1-2
D: -
size: -
DNA: TGTGCCAGCAGCAAAGATCCCCGCTATGGCTACACCTTC
CDR3: CASSKDPRYGYTF

V: TRBV5-1
J: TRBJ2-1
D: TRBD2
size: -
DNA: TGCGCCAGCAGCTTGCCCAGCGGGAGTTCCTACAATGAGCAGTTCTTC
CDR3: CASSLPSGSSYNEQFF

V: TRBV28
J: TRBJ2-7
D: TRBD1
size: -
DNA: TGTGCCAGCAGTTTCCCTAAGGACAGGGGCGGGTACGAGCAGTACTTC
CDR3: CASSFPKDRGGYEQYF

V: TRBV28
J: TRBJ2-7
D: TRBD1
size: -
DNA: TGTGCCAGCAGTCAGGGACAGCTCGAGCAGTACTTC
CDR3: CASSQGQLEQYF

V: TRBV5-1
J: TRBJ1-2
D: -
size: medium-sized
DNA: TGCGCCAGCAGCCCCTTGACAGCTAACTATGGCTACACCTTC
CDR3: CASSPLTANYGYTF

V: TRBV19
J: TRBJ2-5
D: -
size: -
DNA: TGTGCCAGTAGTATGGGTTTGGAGACCCAGTACTTC
CDR3: CASSMGLETQYF

V: TRBV5-6
J: TRBJ2-3
D: -
size: -
DNA: TGTGCCAGCAGCTTGGACATTTTTCCCACAGATACGCAGTATTTT
CDR3: CASSLDIFPTDTQYF

V: TRBV11-3
J: TRBJ2-7
D: -
size: -
DNA: TGTGCCAGCAGCTTAGAGAGTGGCTGGGTTCCCTACGAGCAGTACTTC
CDR3: CASSLESGWVPYEQYF

V: TRBV20-1
J: TRBJ1-1
D: TRBD1
size: -
DNA: TGCAGTGCTAGTCCGGACAGGGGAATTCGATCGGCTTTCTTT
CDR3: CSASPDRGIRSAFF

V: TRBV27
J: TRBJ2-6
D: -
size: few
DNA: TGTGCCAGCAGTTTAAGTCCCTACTCCGGGGCCAACGTCCTGACTTTC
CDR3: CASSLSPYSGANVLTF

V: TRBV13
J: TRBJ2-2
D: TRBD2
size: -
DNA: TGTGCCAGCAGCCCGACGGGGAGCGGGAGTATCGGGGAGCTGTTTTTT
CDR3: CASSPTGSGSIGELFF

V: TRBV6-2/TRBV6-3
J: TRBJ2-1
D: TRBD2
size: many
DNA: TGTGCCATCCAGCGGGGGATGGAGGGGGAAAACAATGAGCAGTTCTTC
CDR3: CAIQRGMEGENNEQFF

V: TRBV19
J: TRBJ2-1
D: -
size: many
DNA: TGTGCCAGTAGCATAGGAGGACCCTACAATGAGCAGTTCTTC
CDR3: CASSIGGPYNEQFF

V: TRBV20-1
J: TRBJ1-2
D: -
size: -
DNA: TGCAGTGCTAGGGTACTCCGCACAGGGAACTATGGCTACACCTTC
CDR3: CSARVLRTGNYGYTF

V: TRBV12-3/TRBV12-4
J: TRBJ2-1
D: -
size: -
DNA: TGTGCCAGCGAACGATACAATGAGCAGTTCTTC
CDR3: CASERYNEQFF

V: TRBV7-2
J: TRBJ2-7
D: TRBD1
size: -
DNA: TGTGCCAGCAGCCCTACGGGACAGGGGCCCTACGAGCAGTACTTC
CDR3: CASSPTGQGPYEQYF

V: TRBV6-4
J: TRBJ1-2
D: TRBD1
size: few
DNA: TGTGCCAGCAAATGGGACAGATGCTATGGCTACACCTTC
CDR3: CASKWDRCYGYTF

V: TRBV2
J: TRBJ2-3
D: TRBD2
size: many
DNA: TGTGCCAGCAGGCCATCCACAGTGAGGGGAGGGACGCAGTATTTT
CDR3: CASRPSTVRGGTQYF

V: TRBV11-2
J: TRBJ2-7
D: -
size: -
DNA: TGTGCCAGCAGGTCAACAGGTGCCCCCTCCTACGAGCAGTACTTC
CDR3: CASRSTGAPSYEQYF

V: TRBV12-3/TRBV12-4
J: TRBJ1-6
D: -
size: few
DNA: TGTGCCAGCAGTTTACGGGGGGCGCATAATTCACCCCTCCACTTT
CDR3: CASSLRGAHNSPLHF

V: TRBV11-2
J: TRBJ2-5
D: -
size: -
DNA: TGTGCCAGCAGCTTAACCTTTAGCGGACAAGAGACCCAGTACTTC
CDR3: CASSLTFSGQETQYF

V: TRBV6-1
J: TRBJ1-2
D: -
size: few
DNA: TGTGCCAGCAGTGAAGGCAGGGTAGCGCTTGTGCTTGAAGGGCCGAGGACCTTC
CDR3: CASSEGRVALVLEGPRTF

V: TRBV15
J: TRBJ2-3
D: -
size: many
DNA: TGTGCCACCAGGCCGGAACAGGGTATCTCCGCAGATACGCAGTATTTT
CDR3: CATRPEQGISADTQYF

V: TRBV20-1
J: TRBJ1-2
D: -
size: once
DNA: TGCAGTGCTAGTCGTCCCAGTAACTATGGCTACACCTTC
CDR3: CSASRPSNYGYTF

V: TRBV7-3
J: TRBJ2-1
D: TRBD2
size: -
DNA: TGTGCCAGCAGACCTAGCGGGGGTGGGGATGAGCAGTTCTTC
CDR3: CASRPSGGGDEQFF

V: TRBV12-3/TRBV12-4
J: TRBJ2-3
D: TRBD2
size: -
DNA: TGTGCCAGCAGGATAAGACTAGCGGGAAACCCAGATACGCAGTATTTT
CDR3: CASRIRLAGNPDTQYF

V: TRBV27
J: TRBJ2-7
D: -
size: -
DNA: TGTGCCAGCAGTTTCCGTACGGCTTCCTACGAGCAGTACTTC
CDR3: CASSFRTASYEQYF

V: TRBV28
J: TRBJ1-5
D: -
size: medium-sized
DNA: TGTGCCAGCAGACAGGGAGGCAATCAGCCCCAGCATTTT
CDR3: CASRQGGNQPQHF

V: TRBV6-5
J: TRBJ2-1
D: TRBD1
size: -
DNA: TGTGCCAGCAGTTTCGACAGGGACGACAATGAGCAGTTCTTC
CDR3: CASSFDRDDNEQFF

V: TRBV27
J: TRBJ2-3
D: -
size: -
DNA: TGTGCCAGCAGTTCAATCAGGGGTTACACAGATACGCAGTATTTT
CDR3: CASSSIRGYTDTQYF

V: TRBV20-1
J: TRBJ2-7
D: -
size: -
DNA: TGCTGTGCTAGTGGGGTAAGCTGTACCGTAGCATTAGGAGAGCAGTACTTC
CDR3: CCASGVSCTVALGEQYF

V: TRBV7-9
J: TRBJ1-2
D: -
size: -
DNA: TGTGCCAGCAGCAACGGGACACGATTCTATGGCTACACCTTC
CDR3: CASSNGTRFYGYTF

V: TRBV12-3/TRBV12-4
J: TRBJ2-1
D: TRBD1
size: medium-sized
DNA: TGTGCCAGCAGTTTAATCAGGACAGGGTTCGATGAGCAGTTCTTC
CDR3: CASSLIRTGFDEQFF

V: TRBV7-8
J: TRBJ2-1
D: TRBD1
size: -
DNA: TGTGCCAGCAGCGTAGGGAGGACAGGGGGCCTATACAATGAGCAGTTCTTC
CDR3: CASSVGRTGGLYNEQFF

V: TRBV9
J: TRBJ2-7
D: TRBD1
size: -
DNA: TGTGCCAGCAGCCCCAGGACAGGGGGTTTTTACGAGCAGTACTTC
CDR3: CASSPRTGGFYEQYF

V: TRBV19
J: TRBJ1-5
D: -
size: medium-sized
DNA: TGTGCCAGTAGCCAACAGGGAAATCAGCCCCAGCATTTT
CDR3: CASSQQGNQPQHF

V: TRBV6-1
J: TRBJ1-2
D: -
size: few
DNA: TGTGCCAGCAGTGAACCGGGGTCTCCAGTTAACTATGGCTACACCTTC
CDR3: CASSEPGSPVNYGYTF

V: TRBV6-6
J: TRBJ1-4
D: -
size: few
DNA: TGTGCCAGCAGTTACTCCAGGGCGAGTGAAAAACTGTTTTTT
CDR3: CASSYSRASEKLFF

V: TRBV5-1
J: TRBJ2-6
D: TRBD1
size: -
DNA: TGCGCCAGCAGCTTGGGGGGACAGTCCAACTCTGGGGCCAACGTCCTGACTTTC
CDR3: CASSLGGQSNSGANVLTF

V: TRBV3-1
J: TRBJ1-5
D: -
size: many
DNA: TGTGCCAGCAGCCATCGGGTTAGCAATCAGCCCCAGCATTTT
CDR3: CASSHRVSNQPQHF

V: TRBV4-1
J: TRBJ2-7
D: -
size: -
DNA: TGCGCCAGCAGCCAAGATGAGAGGGAGAACTACGAGCAGTACTTC
CDR3: CASSQDERENYEQYF

V: TRBV27
J: TRBJ2-7
D: TRBD1
size: medium-sized
DNA: TGTGCCAGCAGACCGACAGGGAACCCTTACGAGCAGTACTTC
CDR3: CASRPTGNPYEQYF

V: TRBV28
J: TRBJ1-6
D: -
size: few
DNA: TGTGCCAGCACCCTTAGAGGGGGTAGTTATTCACCCCTCCACTTT
CDR3: CASTLRGGSYSPLHF

V: TRBV15
J: TRBJ2-7
D: TRBD1
size: many
DNA: TGTGCCACCAGCAGAGATTCACCGGGACAGGGGGTCTACGAGCAGTACTTC
CDR3: CATSRDSPGQGVYEQYF